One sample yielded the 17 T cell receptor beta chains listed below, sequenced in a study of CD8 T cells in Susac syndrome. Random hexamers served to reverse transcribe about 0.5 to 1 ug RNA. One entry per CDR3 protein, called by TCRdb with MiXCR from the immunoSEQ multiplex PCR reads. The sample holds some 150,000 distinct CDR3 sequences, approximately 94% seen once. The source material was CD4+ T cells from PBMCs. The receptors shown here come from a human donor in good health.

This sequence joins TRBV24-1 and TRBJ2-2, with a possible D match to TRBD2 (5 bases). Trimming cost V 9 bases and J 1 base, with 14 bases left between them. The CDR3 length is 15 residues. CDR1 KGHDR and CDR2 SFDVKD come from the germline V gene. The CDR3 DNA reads TGTGCCACCGAGCGCCAGCGGAAGAACACCGGGGAGCTGTTTTTT. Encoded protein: CATERQRKNTGELFF.

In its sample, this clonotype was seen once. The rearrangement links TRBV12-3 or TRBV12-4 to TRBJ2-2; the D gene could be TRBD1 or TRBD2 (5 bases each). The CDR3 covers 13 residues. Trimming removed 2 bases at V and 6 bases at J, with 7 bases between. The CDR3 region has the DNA TGTGCCAGCAGTTTATCGGGGCCCGGGGAGCTGTTTTTT. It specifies CASSLSGPGELFF.

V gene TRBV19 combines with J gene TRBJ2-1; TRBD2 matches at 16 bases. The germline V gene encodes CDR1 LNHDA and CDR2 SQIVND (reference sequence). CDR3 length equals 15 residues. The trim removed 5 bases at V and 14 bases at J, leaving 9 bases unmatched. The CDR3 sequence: CASSSGTSGRAKEFF. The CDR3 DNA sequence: TGTGCCAGTAGTTCCGGGACTAGCGGGAGGGCCAAGGAGTTCTTC. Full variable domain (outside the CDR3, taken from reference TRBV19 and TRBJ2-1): DGGITQSPKYLFRKEGQNVTLSCEQNLNHDAMYWYRQDPGQGLRLIYYSQIVNDFQKGDIAEGYSVSREKKESFPLTVTSAQKNPTAFYLCASSSGTSGRAKEFFGPGTRLTVL.

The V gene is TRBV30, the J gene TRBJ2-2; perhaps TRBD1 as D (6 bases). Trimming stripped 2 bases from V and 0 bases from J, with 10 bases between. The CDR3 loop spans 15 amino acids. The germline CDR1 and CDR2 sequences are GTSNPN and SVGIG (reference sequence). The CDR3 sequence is CAWSPGTTNTGELFF. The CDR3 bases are TGTGCCTGGAGTCCCGGGACAACGAACACCGGGGAGCTGTTTTTT.

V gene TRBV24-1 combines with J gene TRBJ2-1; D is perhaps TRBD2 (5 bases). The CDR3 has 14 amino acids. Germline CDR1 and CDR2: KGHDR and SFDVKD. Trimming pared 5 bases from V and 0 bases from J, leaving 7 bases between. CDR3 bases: TGTGCCACCAGTGGCGGGCCCTCCTACAATGAGCAGTTCTTC. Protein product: CATSGGPSYNEQFF.

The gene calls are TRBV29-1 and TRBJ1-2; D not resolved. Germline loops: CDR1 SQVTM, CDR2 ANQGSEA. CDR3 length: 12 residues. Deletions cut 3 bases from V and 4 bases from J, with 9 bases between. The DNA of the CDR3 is TGCAGCGTTGATTCCGGGAGCTATGGCTACACCTTC. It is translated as CSVDSGSYGYTF. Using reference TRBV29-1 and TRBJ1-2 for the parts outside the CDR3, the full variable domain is SAVISQKPSRDICQRGTSLTIQCQVDSQVTMMFWYRQQPGQSLTLIATANQGSEATYESGFVIDKFPISRPNLTFSTLTVSNMSPEDSSIYLCSVDSGSYGYTFGSGTRLTVV.

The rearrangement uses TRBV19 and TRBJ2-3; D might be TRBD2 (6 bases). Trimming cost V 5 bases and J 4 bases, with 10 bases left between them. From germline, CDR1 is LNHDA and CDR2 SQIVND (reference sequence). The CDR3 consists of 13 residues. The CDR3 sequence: CASSPGVADTQYF. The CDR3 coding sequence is TGTGCCAGTAGTCCGGGAGTGGCAGATACGCAGTATTTT.

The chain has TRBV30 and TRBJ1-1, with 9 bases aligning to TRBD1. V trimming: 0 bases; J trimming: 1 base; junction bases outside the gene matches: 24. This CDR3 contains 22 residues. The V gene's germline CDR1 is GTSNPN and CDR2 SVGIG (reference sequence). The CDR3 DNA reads TGTGCCTGGAGTGTCCCGGGACAAAACATTGTGGGGACAGGGAAGCGGAACACTGAAGCTTTCTTT. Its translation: CAWSVPGQNIVGTGKRNTEAFF.

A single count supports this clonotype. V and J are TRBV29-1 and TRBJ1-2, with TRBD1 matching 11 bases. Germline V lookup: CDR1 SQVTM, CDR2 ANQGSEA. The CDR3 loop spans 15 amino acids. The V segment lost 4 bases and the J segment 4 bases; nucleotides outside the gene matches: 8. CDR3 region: CSVGVGTGGTYGYTF. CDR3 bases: TGCAGCGTTGGAGTGGGGACAGGGGGGACCTATGGCTACACCTTC.

The chain's CDR3 is CASSRGSGLRDEQFF. CDR3 sequence (DNA): TGTGCCAGCAGCCGAGGCTCCGGTTTACGGGATGAGCAGTTCTTC. The genes are TRBV12-3 or TRBV12-4 and TRBJ2-1; D gene unclear. Trimming cost V 6 bases and J 8 bases, with 20 bases left between them. The length of the CDR3 is 15 residues.

Here the CDR3 DNA reads TGTGCCAGCAGCTTCGCAGGGACCCGCACAGATACGCAGTATTTT. Amino acid sequence: CASSFAGTRTDTQYF. The chain is built from TRBV12-3 or TRBV12-4 and TRBJ2-3; D may correspond to TRBD1 or TRBD2 (5 bases each). The CDR3 extends over 15 amino acids. Trimming removed 6 bases at V and 1 base at J, with 14 bases between.

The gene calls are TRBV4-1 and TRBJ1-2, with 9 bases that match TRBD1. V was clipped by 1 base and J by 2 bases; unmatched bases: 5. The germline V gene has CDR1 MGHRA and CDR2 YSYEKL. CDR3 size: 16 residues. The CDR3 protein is CASSQGGQGRNYGYTF. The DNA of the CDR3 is TGCGCCAGCAGCCAAGGGGGACAGGGAAGAAACTATGGCTACACCTTC.

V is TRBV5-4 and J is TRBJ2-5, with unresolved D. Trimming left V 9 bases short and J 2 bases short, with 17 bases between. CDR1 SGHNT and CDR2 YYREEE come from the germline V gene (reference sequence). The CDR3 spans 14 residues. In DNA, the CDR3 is TGTGCCACCCGCCAGGCGGCCAAACAAGAGACCCAGTACTTC. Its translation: CATRQAAKQETQYF.

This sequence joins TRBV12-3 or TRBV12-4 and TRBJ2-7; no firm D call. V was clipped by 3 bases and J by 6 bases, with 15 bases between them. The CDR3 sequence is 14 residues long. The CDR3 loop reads CASSFSLVGGEQYF. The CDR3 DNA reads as TGTGCCAGCAGTTTTTCCCTCGTGGGCGGCGAGCAGTACTTC.

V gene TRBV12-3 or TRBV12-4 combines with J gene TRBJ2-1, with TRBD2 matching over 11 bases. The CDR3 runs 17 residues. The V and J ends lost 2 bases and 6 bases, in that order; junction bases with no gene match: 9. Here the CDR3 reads CASSLRSVAGGSNEQFF. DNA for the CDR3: TGTGCCAGCAGTTTAAGGTCTGTAGCGGGAGGGAGCAATGAGCAGTTCTTC.

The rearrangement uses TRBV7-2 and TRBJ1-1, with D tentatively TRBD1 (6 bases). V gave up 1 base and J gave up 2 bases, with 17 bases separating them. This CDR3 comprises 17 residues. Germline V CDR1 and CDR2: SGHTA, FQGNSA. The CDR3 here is CASSLEGTGARNTEAFF. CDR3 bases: TGTGCCAGCAGCTTAGAGGGTACGGGGGCAAGAAACACTGAAGCTTTCTTT.

The chain's CDR3 is CASSDESYTQYF. CDR3 bases: TGTGCCAGCAGCGACGAGTCTTATACGCAGTATTTT. This rearrangement joins TRBV7-9 to TRBJ2-3; D gene ambiguous. Germline CDR1 and CDR2: SEHNR and FQNEAQ (reference sequence). Between the trimmed V and J ends, which lost 5 bases and 7 bases, there was a span of 10 bases. The CDR3 has 12 amino acids. The variable domain in full, completed from reference TRBV7-9 and TRBJ2-3, reads DTGVSQNPRHKITKRGQNVTFRCDPISEHNRLYWYRQTLGQGPEFLTYFQNEAQLEKSRLLSDRFSAERPKGSFSTLEIQRTEQGDSAMYLCASSDESYTQYFGPGTRLTVL.